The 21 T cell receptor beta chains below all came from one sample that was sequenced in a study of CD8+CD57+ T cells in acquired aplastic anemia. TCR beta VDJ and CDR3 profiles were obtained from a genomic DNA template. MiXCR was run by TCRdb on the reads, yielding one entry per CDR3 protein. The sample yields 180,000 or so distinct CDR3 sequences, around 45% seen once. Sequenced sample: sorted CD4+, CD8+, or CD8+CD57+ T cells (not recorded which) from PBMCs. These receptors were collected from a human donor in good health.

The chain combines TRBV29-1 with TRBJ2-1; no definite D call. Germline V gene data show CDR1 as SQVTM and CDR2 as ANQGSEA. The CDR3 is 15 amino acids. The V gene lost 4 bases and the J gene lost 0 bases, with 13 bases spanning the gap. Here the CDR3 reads CSVASGLDSYNEQFF. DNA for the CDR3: TGCAGCGTTGCATCGGGTCTAGACTCCTACAATGAGCAGTTCTTC.

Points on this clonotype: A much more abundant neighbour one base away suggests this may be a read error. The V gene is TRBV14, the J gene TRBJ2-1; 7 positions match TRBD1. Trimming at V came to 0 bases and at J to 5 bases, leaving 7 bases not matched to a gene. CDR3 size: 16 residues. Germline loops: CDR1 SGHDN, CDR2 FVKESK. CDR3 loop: CASSQDTGVSHNEQFF. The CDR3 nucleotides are TGTGCCAGCAGCCAAGACACAGGGGTATCCCACAATGAGCAGTTCTTC.

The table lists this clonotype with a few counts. CDR3 DNA: TGTGCCACCAGCAGATCCTACACTAGCGGGCTCTCCTACAATGAGCAGTTCTTC. Its protein product is CATSRSYTSGLSYNEQFF. This chain uses TRBV15 with TRBJ2-1, with TRBD2 identical over 9 bases. V shed 2 bases, J shed 0 bases, and the junction held 8 bases outside the gene matches. This CDR3 region has 18 residues. Germline loops: CDR1 LNHNV, CDR2 YYDKDF (reference sequence). The variable domain in full, with the rest retrieved from reference TRBV15 and TRBJ2-1, is DAMVIQNPRYQVTQFGKPVTLSCSQTLNHNVMYWYQQKSSQAPKLLFHYYDKDFNNEADTPDNFQSRRPNTSFCFLDIRSPGLGDTAMYLCATSRSYTSGLSYNEQFFGPGTRLTVL.

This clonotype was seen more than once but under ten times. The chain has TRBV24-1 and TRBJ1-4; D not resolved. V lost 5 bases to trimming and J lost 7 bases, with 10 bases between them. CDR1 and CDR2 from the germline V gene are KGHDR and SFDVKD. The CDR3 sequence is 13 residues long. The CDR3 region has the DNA TGTGCCACCAGTGGGGCAGGTAGTGAAAAACTGTTTTTT. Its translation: CATSGAGSEKLFF.

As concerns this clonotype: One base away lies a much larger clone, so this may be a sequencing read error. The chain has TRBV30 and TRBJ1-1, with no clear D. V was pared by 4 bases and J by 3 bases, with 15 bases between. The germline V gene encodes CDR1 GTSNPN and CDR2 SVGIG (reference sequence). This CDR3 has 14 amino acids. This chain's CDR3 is CAWTAMRTDTEAFF. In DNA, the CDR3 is TGTGCCTGGACAGCTATGAGGACGGACACTGAAGCTTTCTTT.

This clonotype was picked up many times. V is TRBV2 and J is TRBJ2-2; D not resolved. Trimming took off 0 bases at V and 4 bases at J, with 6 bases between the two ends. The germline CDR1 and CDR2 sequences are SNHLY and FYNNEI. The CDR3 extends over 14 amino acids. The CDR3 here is CASSEARFTGELFF. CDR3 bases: TGTGCCAGCAGTGAAGCGCGTTTCACCGGGGAGCTGTTTTTT.

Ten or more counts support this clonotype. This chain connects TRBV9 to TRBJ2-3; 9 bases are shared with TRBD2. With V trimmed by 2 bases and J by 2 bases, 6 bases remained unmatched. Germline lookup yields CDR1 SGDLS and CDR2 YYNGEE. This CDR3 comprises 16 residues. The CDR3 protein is CASSVLTSGDTDTQYF. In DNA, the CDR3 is TGTGCCAGCAGCGTCCTGACTAGCGGAGACACAGATACGCAGTATTTT.

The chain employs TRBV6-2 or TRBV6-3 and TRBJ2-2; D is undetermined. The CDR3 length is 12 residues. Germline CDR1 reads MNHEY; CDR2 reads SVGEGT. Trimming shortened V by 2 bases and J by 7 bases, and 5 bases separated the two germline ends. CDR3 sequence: CASSYTDGELFF. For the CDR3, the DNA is TGTGCCAGCAGTTACACTGACGGGGAGCTGTTTTTT.

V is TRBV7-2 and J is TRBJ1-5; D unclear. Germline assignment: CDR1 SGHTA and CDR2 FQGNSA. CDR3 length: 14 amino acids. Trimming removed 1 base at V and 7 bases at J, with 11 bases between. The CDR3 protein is CASSLGPLGQPQHF. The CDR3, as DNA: TGTGCCAGCAGCTTAGGGCCGCTGGGGCAGCCCCAGCATTTT.

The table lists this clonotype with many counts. CDR3 DNA sequence: TGTGCCACCAGTGATCCGAGGACTCCATCAGAGACCCAGTACTTC. Protein product: CATSDPRTPSETQYF. V and J are TRBV24-1 and TRBJ2-5, with a weak D call TRBD2 (5 bases). This CDR3 comprises 15 residues. Germline CDR1 is KGHDR and CDR2 is SFDVKD. V dropped 3 bases and J dropped 4 bases, with 14 bases sitting between them.

CDR3 region: CASSPSSGTGSYEQYF. The CDR3 DNA reads as TGTGCCAGCTCACCAAGTTCAGGGACAGGGTCCTACGAGCAGTACTTC. V usage is TRBV18 and J usage is TRBJ2-7; 9 bases line up with TRBD1. Looked up from germline, CDR1 is KGHSH and CDR2 is LQKENI. Germline trimming cut 2 bases from V and 1 base from J; bases unmatched to any gene: 6. The CDR3 is made up of 16 amino acids.

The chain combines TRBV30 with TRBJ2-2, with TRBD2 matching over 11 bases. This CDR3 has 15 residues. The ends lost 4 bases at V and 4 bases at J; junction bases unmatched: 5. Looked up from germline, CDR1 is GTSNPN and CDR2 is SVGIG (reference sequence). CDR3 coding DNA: TGTGCCTGGAAGAAAGGACTAGCGGGCACCGGGGAGCTGTTTTTT. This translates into CAWKKGLAGTGELFF.

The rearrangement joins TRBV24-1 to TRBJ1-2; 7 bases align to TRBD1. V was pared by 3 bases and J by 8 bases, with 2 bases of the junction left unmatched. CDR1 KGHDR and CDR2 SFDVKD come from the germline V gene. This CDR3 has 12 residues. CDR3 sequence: CATSDVDRGYTF. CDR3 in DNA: TGTGCCACCAGTGATGTGGACAGGGGCTACACCTTC.

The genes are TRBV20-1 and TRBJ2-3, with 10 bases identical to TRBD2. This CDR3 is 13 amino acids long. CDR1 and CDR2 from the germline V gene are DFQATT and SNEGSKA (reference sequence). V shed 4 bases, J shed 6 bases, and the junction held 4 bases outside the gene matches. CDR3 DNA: TGCAGTGCTATAGCGGGGGGTAGCGATACGCAGTATTTT. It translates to CSAIAGGSDTQYF.

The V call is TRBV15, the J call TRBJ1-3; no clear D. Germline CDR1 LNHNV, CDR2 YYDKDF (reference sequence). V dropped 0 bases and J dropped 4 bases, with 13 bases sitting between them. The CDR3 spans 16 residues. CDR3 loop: CATSRDSVGAGNTIYF. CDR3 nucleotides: TGTGCCACCAGCAGAGATTCGGTGGGTGCCGGAAACACCATATATTTT.

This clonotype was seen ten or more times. The CDR3 loop is CSVRGSTDTQYF. The DNA for the CDR3 is TGCAGCGTTCGGGGAAGCACAGATACGCAGTATTTT. The rearrangement uses TRBV29-1 and TRBJ2-3; D is perhaps TRBD2 (5 bases). V was clipped by 5 bases and J by 0 bases, with 6 bases between them. The CDR3 extends over 12 amino acids. CDR1 and CDR2 (germline): SQVTM, ANQGSEA.

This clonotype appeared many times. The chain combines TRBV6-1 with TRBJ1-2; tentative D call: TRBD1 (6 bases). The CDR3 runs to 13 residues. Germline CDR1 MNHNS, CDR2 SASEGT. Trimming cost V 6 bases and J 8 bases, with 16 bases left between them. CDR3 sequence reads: CASRGTGQKGYTF. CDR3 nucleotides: TGTGCCAGCAGGGGGACCGGACAGAAGGGCTACACCTTC.

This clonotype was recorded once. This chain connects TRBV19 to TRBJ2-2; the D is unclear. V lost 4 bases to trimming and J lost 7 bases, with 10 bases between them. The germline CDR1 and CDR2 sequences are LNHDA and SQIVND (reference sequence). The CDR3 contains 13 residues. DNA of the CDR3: TGTGCCAGTAGTACAAAATACTACGGGGAGCTGTTTTTT. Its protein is CASSTKYYGELFF.

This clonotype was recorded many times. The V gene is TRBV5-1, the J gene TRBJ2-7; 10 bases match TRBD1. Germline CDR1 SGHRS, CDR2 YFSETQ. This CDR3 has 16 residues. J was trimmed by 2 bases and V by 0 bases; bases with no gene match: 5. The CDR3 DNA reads TGCGCCAGCAGCTTGGGGGCCGGGACAGGGGCCTACGAGCAGTACTTC. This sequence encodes CASSLGAGTGAYEQYF.

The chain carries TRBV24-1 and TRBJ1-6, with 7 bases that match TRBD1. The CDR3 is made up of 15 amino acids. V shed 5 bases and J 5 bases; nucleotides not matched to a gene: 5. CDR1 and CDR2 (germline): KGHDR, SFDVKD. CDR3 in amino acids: CATSANRGNNSPLHF. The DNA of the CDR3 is TGTGCCACCAGTGCCAACAGGGGAAATAATTCACCCCTCCACTTT.

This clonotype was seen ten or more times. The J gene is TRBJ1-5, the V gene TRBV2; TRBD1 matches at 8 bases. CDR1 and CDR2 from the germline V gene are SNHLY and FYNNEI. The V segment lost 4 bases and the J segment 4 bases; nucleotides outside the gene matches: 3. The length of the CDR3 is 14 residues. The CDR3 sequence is CASSGTGLNQPQHF. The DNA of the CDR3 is TGTGCCAGCAGTGGGACAGGGCTGAATCAGCCCCAGCATTTT.